Listed here are 30 T cell receptor beta chains from one sample, sequenced in a study of tumor-infiltrating lymphocytes in primary liver carcinoma. Co-extracting RNA and DNA was done with roughly 18-32 mg of unsorted bulk tissue as input. TCR beta cDNA came from roughly 0.45 ug total RNA, primed with a constant-region primer. Libraries of TCR beta came from three nested multiplex PCR rounds with slightly modified ARM-PCR. The first two PCR rounds, approximately 10 cycles each, used TRBV1-TRBV30 forward primers and a C-beta reverse primer. MiXCR was run by TCRdb on the multiplex PCR reads, yielding one entry per CDR3 protein. There are 40,000 or so distinct CDR3 sequences in the sample; more than 70% occur only once, and approximately 37% lies in the top ten. The sequenced material came from tumor-adjacent normal liver tissue. The source is a man aged 35-49 years with primary liver carcinoma and hepatitis B virus infection.

By share of the sample, this clonotype is medium-sized. The chain links TRBV5-4 to TRBJ2-1, with 14 bases identical to TRBD2. Losses at the gene ends were 5 bases for V and 7 bases for J; bases not matched to a gene: 8. CDR1 and CDR2 (germline): SGHNT, YYREEE (reference sequence). CDR3 size: 16 residues. The CDR3 DNA sequence: TGTGCCAGCAGTCCGGGACTAGCGGGAGAGGGGAATGAGCAGTTCTTC. This encodes CASSPGLAGEGNEQFF.

As regards this clonotype: One base away lies a much larger clone, so this may be a sequencing read error. V gene TRBV15 combines with J gene TRBJ1-1; D is unclear. This CDR3 is built from 14 residues. Per the germline V gene, CDR1 is LNHNV and CDR2 is YYDKDF (reference sequence). Deletions cut 0 bases from V and 5 bases from J, with 10 bases between. CDR3 sequence: CATSRDHATTEAFF. The CDR3 DNA follows: TGTGCCACCAGCAGAGATCATGCGACGACTGAAGCTTTCTTT.

The chain links TRBV29-1 to TRBJ2-2, with D uncertain. Germline CDR1 SQVTM, CDR2 ANQGSEA. The CDR3 totals 13 residues. This chain's CDR3 is CRVQGSDAGELFF. In DNA, the CDR3 is TGCAGAGTTCAAGGCTCGGATGCCGGGGAGCTGTTTTTT.

For this clonotype: At one boundary the junction diverges from the germline segment, which might be a read error. This chain connects TRBV6-6 to TRBJ1-2; possibly TRBD1 for D (6 bases). The length of the CDR3 is 14 residues. Germline-derived CDR1 and CDR2 are MNHNY and SVGAGI (reference sequence). The CDR3 is CASRGHEYNYGYTF. The CDR3 region has the DNA TGTGCCAGCAGGGGACACGAGTATAACTACGGCTACACCTTC.

The genes are TRBV20-1 and TRBJ2-7, with 11 bases fitting TRBD2. CDR3 length equals 12 residues. The germline V gene encodes CDR1 DFQATT and CDR2 SNEGSKA (reference sequence). The junction had 1 base not matched to a gene; V was cut back by 3 bases and J by 6 bases. CDR3 coding DNA: TGCAGTGCTAGCCTAGCGGGAGGCGAGCAGTACTTC. This encodes CSASLAGGEQYF.

About this clonotype: The junction shows a germline mismatch at one end, possibly a read error. The chain employs TRBV4-1 and TRBJ2-5; tentative D call: TRBD2 (5 bases). The CDR3 has 13 residues. Germline V gene lookup returns CDR1 MGHRA and CDR2 YSYEKL. This CDR3 reads CASCRGLQETQYF. CDR3 DNA sequence: TGCGCCAGCTGCCGCGGACTGCAAGAGACCCAGTATTTC.

As for this clonotype: The germline gene is not matched at one end of the junction; a read error may be the cause. This rearrangement joins TRBV14 to TRBJ2-1; the D is unclear. The CDR3 spans 17 residues. Germline CDR1 reads SGHDN; CDR2 reads FVKESK. CDR3 DNA sequence: TGTGCCAGCAACCAAGATGCCCTTTGGGCCCCCTATAATGAGCAGTTCTTC. It codes for CASNQDALWAPYNEQFF. Based on the CDR3 plus reference TRBV14 and TRBJ2-1, the full variable domain is EAGVTQFPSHSVIEKGQTVTLRCDPISGHDNLYWYRRVMGKEIKFLLHFVKESKQDESGMPNNRFLAERTGGTYSTLKVQPAELEDSGVYFCASNQDALWAPYNEQFFGPGTRLTVL.

Details on this clonotype: A junction boundary mismatches the germline segment, possibly from a read error. This rearrangement joins TRBV6-5 to TRBJ2-1; 10 bases are a match to TRBD2. The CDR3 runs to 17 residues. Germline V CDR1 and CDR2: MNHEY, SVGAGI. Written as DNA, the CDR3 is TGTACCAGCAGTTACTCGGGGGCTAGCGGGAGAGGGAATGAGCAGTTCTTC. Amino acids: CTSSYSGASGRGNEQFF.

Points on this clonotype: Compared with germline, one end of the junction differs, possibly owing to a read error. The DNA for the CDR3 is TGTGCCAACAGCTTAACAGGGGGCTTACATACGCAGCATTTT. Translated, it gives CANSLTGGLHTQHF. This chain links TRBV5-4 with TRBJ2-3; 9 bases agree with TRBD1. With the DNA end fitting TRBJ1-5 better, the J assignment may be wrong. Per the germline V gene, CDR1 is SGHNT and CDR2 is YYREEE (reference sequence). The CDR3 has 14 amino acids.

For this clonotype: The CDR3 ends on some other residue instead of the conserved phenylalanine or tryptophan, so this is likely a read error. It is unclear where the CDR3 begins or ends on the DNA, so no DNA is shown, and the CDR3 is as TCRdb lists it. J is TRBJ1-4 and V is TRBV4-1; TRBD1, the table's D call, lacks a check against the DNA. Germline V CDR1 and CDR2: MGHRA, YSYEKL. The CDR3 sequence runs 16 residues, both termini included. The CDR3 sequence: CASSQGGGGRGEKLHI.

As concerns this clonotype: The CDR3 does not close with the conserved phenylalanine or tryptophan, likely indicating a read error. J is TRBJ2-7 and V is TRBV29-1; D might be TRBD2 (5 bases). Per germline, CDR1 SQVTM and CDR2 ANQGSEA. The CDR3 spans 12 residues. Here the CDR3 reads CSAGWGNYEQYI. As DNA, the CDR3 is TGCAGTGCGGGTTGGGGTAATTACGAGCAGTACATC.

On this clonotype: This may arise from a read error, as a much more abundant clone is one base away. A read error is likely, as this CDR3 ends without the conserved phenylalanine or tryptophan. V usage is TRBV28 and J usage is TRBJ2-7, with TRBD2 matching over 7 bases. Trimming took 2 bases from V and 7 from J; bases not matched to a gene: 5. In germline, CDR1 is MDHEN, CDR2 SYDVKM. The CDR3 covers 13 residues. DNA for the CDR3: TGTGCCAGCAGTTTAGGACTAGTCTGGGAGCAGTACTAC. This sequence encodes CASSLGLVWEQYY.

This clonotype was counted only a few times. One junction end disagrees with the germline gene, perhaps due to a read error. This sequence joins TRBV12-3 or TRBV12-4 and TRBJ2-3, with D hard to call. The CDR3 spans 12 residues. The CDR3 coding sequence is TGTACCAGTGGGGAACCCACAGATACGCAGTATTTT. The encoded protein is CTSGEPTDTQYF.

On this clonotype: Given a much more abundant clone one base away, this may be a read error. The J gene is TRBJ2-2, the V gene TRBV28, with TRBD2 matching 9 bases. The CDR3 has 15 residues. Germline V CDR1 and CDR2: MDHEN, SYDVKM. Losses at the gene ends were 2 bases for V and 7 bases for J; bases not matched to a gene: 5. CDR3 in DNA: TGTGCCAGCAGTTTAAGCGGGAGGAGAATCGGGGAGCTGTTTTTT. Its protein product is CASSLSGRRIGELFF.

The chain couples TRBV6-6 to TRBJ2-3, with a possible D match to TRBD1 (5 bases). The CDR3 sequence is 14 residues long. The V end lost 5 bases, the J end lost 9 bases, and 18 bases lay between the germline ends. The germline V gene has CDR1 MNHNY and CDR2 SVGAGI (reference sequence). The CDR3 DNA reads as TGTGCCAGCAGTGACACCCAGGGCAGGATGACGCAGTATTTT. It translates to CASSDTQGRMTQYF.

Judged by abundance, this clonotype is medium-sized. In nucleotides, the CDR3 is TGCGCCAGCAGCCAAGCAGTTTCCTACGAGCAGTACTTC. As protein: CASSQAVSYEQYF. The chain employs TRBV4-3 and TRBJ2-7; D unclear. Germline V gene data show CDR1 as LGHNA and CDR2 as YSLEER. V dropped 1 base and J dropped 1 base, with 5 bases sitting between them. CDR3 length: 13 residues.

The V call is TRBV10-3, the J call TRBJ2-3; tentative D call: TRBD2 (6 bases). The germline V gene has CDR1 ENHRY and CDR2 SYGVKD. CDR3 length: 15 amino acids. Trimming cost V 11 bases and J 6 bases, with 24 bases left between them. The CDR3 coding sequence is TGTGCCCCAGGGACTCGGTTTTTGGGATTGGATACGCAGTATTTT. Translation gives CAPGTRFLGLDTQYF.

On this clonotype: The CDR3 does not end in the conserved phenylalanine or tryptophan, so this is likely a read error. The chain links TRBV4-2 to TRBJ1-2; D might be TRBD1 (6 bases). The CDR3 runs 14 residues. The V and J ends lost 0 bases and 6 bases respectively, with 11 bases between them. CDR1 and CDR2 from the germline V gene are LGHNA and YNFKEQ. The DNA of the CDR3 is TGTGCCAGCAGCCAAGAATGGACAGATGATGGCTACACCCTC. Translated: CASSQEWTDDGYTL.

With regard to this clonotype: Relative to the germline gene, one junction end is altered; a read error may explain this. This sequence joins TRBV6-2 or TRBV6-3 and TRBJ2-7; 8 nucleotides line up with TRBD2. The CDR3 has 15 residues. Germline V CDR1 and CDR2: MNHEY, SVGEGT. The CDR3 DNA reads as TGTACCAGCAGTGTCAAGCGGGAGTGGACCTACGAGCAGTACTTC. This codes for CTSSVKREWTYEQYF.

This clonotype turned up a few times. Possible read error: a much larger clone is one base away. The J gene is TRBJ2-3, the V gene TRBV5-1; 8 nucleotides line up with TRBD1. CDR1 and CDR2 (germline): SGHRS, YFSETQ. After removal of 4 bases from V and 5 bases from J, the junction contained 12 bases not matched to a gene. This CDR3 is built from 16 residues. CDR3 nucleotides: TGCGCCAGCAGCCTTTCCCTGACAGGGGTGGTAGATACGCAGTATTTT. Protein: CASSLSLTGVVDTQYF.

The chain links TRBV29-1 to TRBJ2-3; D unresolved. This CDR3 spans 13 amino acids. Germline loops: CDR1 SQVTM, CDR2 ANQGSEA. V was trimmed by 6 bases and J by 6 bases, leaving 16 bases between them. The CDR3 coding sequence is TGCAGCGTAGGCGCGAGAGTGTACGATACGCAGTATTTT. It codes for CSVGARVYDTQYF.

In this sample, this clonotype turned up many times. V gene TRBV5-1 combines with J gene TRBJ2-7; the D is unclear. CDR1 and CDR2 (germline): SGHRS, YFSETQ. The CDR3 runs to 13 residues. V was trimmed by 0 bases and J by 4 bases, leaving 8 bases between them. The CDR3, as DNA: TGCGCCAGCAGCTTGGCGCCGGAGTACGAGCAGTACTTC. It is translated as CASSLAPEYEQYF.

On this clonotype: Since the CDR3 does not end with the conserved phenylalanine or tryptophan, this likely comes from a read error. It is unclear where the CDR3 begins or ends on the DNA, so no DNA is shown, and the CDR3 is as TCRdb lists it. The rearrangement joins TRBV11-2 to TRBJ2-1. From its first to its last residue, the CDR3 has 15 amino acids. The V gene's germline CDR1 is SGHAT and CDR2 FQNNGV. The CDR3 is CASSRPRVERNEQLL.

Comment on this clonotype: Given the absence of the conserved phenylalanine or tryptophan at the CDR3 end, a read error is likely. This rearrangement joins TRBV29-1 to TRBJ2-1; D possibly matches TRBD1 or TRBD2 (6 bases each). The V gene's germline CDR1 is SQVTM and CDR2 ANQGSEA. The CDR3 spans 11 residues. CDR3 in amino acids: CNGGSGSEQFS. As DNA, the CDR3 is TGCAACGGGGGCTCGGGAAGTGAGCAGTTCTCG.

As concerns this clonotype: The junction and the germline gene differ at one end; a read error may be behind it. V usage is TRBV12-3 or TRBV12-4 and J usage is TRBJ2-7, with a weak D call TRBD2 (5 bases). This CDR3 region has 12 residues. The CDR3 region is CASSEGVYERYF. CDR3 sequence (DNA): TGTGCCAGCAGTGAGGGTGTTTACGAGCGGTACTTC.

In its sample, this clonotype ranks as medium-sized. The J gene is TRBJ1-4, the V gene TRBV12-3 or TRBV12-4; D is possibly TRBD1 (5 bases). The CDR3 has 13 amino acids. Trimming cost V 0 bases and J 7 bases, with 6 bases left between them. The chain's CDR3 is CASSLAGTEKLFF. In DNA, the CDR3 is TGTGCCAGCAGTTTAGCCGGGACTGAAAAACTGTTTTTT.

The chain carries TRBV28 and TRBJ1-5; 9 bases fit TRBD1. CDR3 length equals 14 residues. Per germline, CDR1 MDHEN and CDR2 SYDVKM. Trimming at V came to 11 bases and at J to 9 bases, leaving 14 bases not matched to a gene. CDR3 bases: TGTGCCGGTAGTTTGACAGGGGGAACGCGGCCCCAGCATTTT. It specifies CAGSLTGGTRPQHF.

This chain joins TRBV5-1 and TRBJ1-2; D perhaps matches TRBD1 (5 bases). Between the trimmed V and J ends, which lost 9 bases and 6 bases, there was a span of 24 bases. CDR3 size: 15 residues. CDR1 and CDR2 (germline): SGHRS, YFSETQ. This CDR3 is CANGLERVTGDGYTF. The CDR3 region has the DNA TGCGCCAACGGCTTGGAGAGGGTCACGGGGGATGGCTACACCTTC.

As regards this clonotype: An end of the junction differs from the germline gene, which may be a read error. The chain couples TRBV5-6 to TRBJ2-2; 7 bases are shared with TRBD1. The CDR3 runs 17 residues. The germline gives CDR1 SGHDT, CDR2 YYEEEE. Here the CDR3 reads CASSLTPGQDNTGELFF. Written as DNA, the CDR3 is TGTGCAAGCAGCCTCACCCCTGGACAGGATAACACCGGGGAGCTGTTTTTT.

This clonotype was seen a few times. The chain joins TRBV11-2 to TRBJ2-4, with TRBD1 matching over 7 bases. The junction had 9 bases not matched to a gene; V was cut back by 6 bases and J by 7 bases. The CDR3 has 14 residues. The V gene's germline CDR1 is SGHAT and CDR2 FQNNGV. The CDR3 DNA reads as TGTGCCAGCAGTTTCGGCACAGGGGATAACATTCAGTACTTC. This codes for CASSFGTGDNIQYF.